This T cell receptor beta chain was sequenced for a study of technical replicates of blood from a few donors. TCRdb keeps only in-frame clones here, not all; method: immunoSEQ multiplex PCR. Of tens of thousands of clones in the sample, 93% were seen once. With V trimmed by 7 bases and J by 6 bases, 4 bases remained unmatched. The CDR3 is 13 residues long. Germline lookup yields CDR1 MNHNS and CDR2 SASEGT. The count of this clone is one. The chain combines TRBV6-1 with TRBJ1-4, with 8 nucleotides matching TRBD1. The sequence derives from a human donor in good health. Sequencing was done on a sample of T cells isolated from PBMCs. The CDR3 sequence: CASTSTGDEKLFF. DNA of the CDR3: TGTGCCAGCACTTCGACAGGGGATGAAAAACTGTTTTTT.